A single count supports the clone carrying this TCR beta chain. Antigen specificity is unknown. The time point is: week 23, last vaccination. A single vaccine dose contained 300 ug of mutant IDH1 20-mer peptide, and topical imiquimod was used with it. This specimen comes from a study of a mutant IDH1 vaccine in newly diagnosed glioma. Study-wide context: Vaccines were begun 4-6 weeks after radiotherapy alone, or with temozolomide cycles.

Assay: immunoSEQ multiplex PCR; the TCRdb copy retains only in-frame clones and omits some. The sample includes fewer than 45,000 clones, 78% of them seen just once. Germline CDR1 SGHNT, CDR2 YYREEE (reference sequence). The CDR3 totals 16 residues. Trimming took off 4 bases at V and 0 bases at J, with 14 bases between the two ends. Here the sequenced sample was PBMCs, taken from a glioma patient whose treatment included an IDH1 peptide vaccine. V and J are TRBV5-4 and TRBJ1-3; no definite D call. This TCR was sampled from a woman in her thirties or forties with glioma. Some clones in this sample may be carry-over from other donors' samples. The CDR3 coding sequence is TGTGCCAGCAGCGGGGAGGGAAGGAGCTCTGGAAACACCATATATTTT. Protein sequence: CASSGEGRSSGNTIYF.